Listed below are T cell receptor beta chains from one sample, sequenced in a study of pediatric ulcerative colitis. The repertoire was sequenced with immunoSEQ multiplex PCR; TCRdb's copy has only in-frame clones and lacks some. The table records around 37,000 clones, 75% of them present only once. Sample: gut tissue. The source is a boy aged 10-17 years with severe ulcerative colitis. CDR3s include the opening cysteine and the closing phenylalanine or tryptophan. The order of the fields is clone size, J gene, V gene, CDR3 protein. Clone size is given for some rows only: seen once, a few or many times, or a class if the clone is expanded.

abundance: once; j_gene: TRBJ2-1; v_gene: TRBV6-1; CDR3aa: CASGLVNEQFF
abundance: few; j_gene: TRBJ1-1; v_gene: TRBV7-9; CDR3aa: CASSLRGDTEAFF
abundance: -; j_gene: TRBJ2-3; v_gene: TRBV10-3; CDR3aa: CAIGTSGGQGTDTQYF
abundance: -; j_gene: TRBJ2-3; v_gene: TRBV5-1; CDR3aa: CASSLVTDTQYF
abundance: -; j_gene: TRBJ2-7; v_gene: TRBV5-1; CDR3aa: CASSLLGDRLYEQYF
abundance: few; j_gene: TRBJ2-4; v_gene: TRBV19; CDR3aa: CASSILGSLAKNIQYF
abundance: -; j_gene: TRBJ1-4; v_gene: TRBV9; CDR3aa: CASSEGVNEKLFF
abundance: -; j_gene: TRBJ1-4; v_gene: TRBV9; CDR3aa: CASSPGQDYNEKLFF
abundance: -; j_gene: TRBJ2-7; v_gene: TRBV13; CDR3aa: CASSQFTMSGSYEQYF
abundance: -; j_gene: TRBJ1-3; v_gene: TRBV2; CDR3aa: CAGAGGGMGNTIYF
abundance: -; j_gene: TRBJ2-3; v_gene: TRBV5-1; CDR3aa: CASSTVGQLGTDTQYF
abundance: -; j_gene: TRBJ2-1; v_gene: TRBV2; CDR3aa: CASSEAIVGEQFF
abundance: medium-sized; j_gene: TRBJ1-6; v_gene: TRBV2; CDR3aa: CASTVAAALNSPLHF
abundance: -; j_gene: TRBJ2-1; v_gene: TRBV18; CDR3aa: CASSSYTGEQFF
abundance: -; j_gene: TRBJ1-1; v_gene: TRBV6-5; CDR3aa: CASRGVDTEAFF
abundance: -; j_gene: TRBJ1-2; v_gene: TRBV10-1; CDR3aa: CASSSGVNYGYTF
abundance: -; j_gene: TRBJ1-2; v_gene: TRBV2; CDR3aa: CASSEAGTYGYTF
abundance: -; j_gene: TRBJ1-6; v_gene: TRBV6-1; CDR3aa: CASSEAGGASPLHF
abundance: -; j_gene: TRBJ1-4; v_gene: TRBV6-5; CDR3aa: CASSYLGLDEKLFF
abundance: -; j_gene: TRBJ2-7; v_gene: TRBV27; CDR3aa: CASSVWTSGTYEQYF
abundance: -; j_gene: TRBJ2-2; v_gene: TRBV5-1; CDR3aa: CASSFGVRGHGELFF
abundance: -; j_gene: TRBJ1-3; v_gene: TRBV5-8; CDR3aa: CASSSERRGNTIYF
abundance: -; j_gene: TRBJ1-2; v_gene: TRBV7-9; CDR3aa: CASSFDRFYGYTF
abundance: once; j_gene: TRBJ2-3; v_gene: TRBV5-4; CDR3aa: CASSDWGTITDTQYF
abundance: -; j_gene: TRBJ2-2; v_gene: TRBV6-5; CDR3aa: CASSPSPGAGELFF
abundance: few; j_gene: TRBJ1-4; v_gene: TRBV5-4; CDR3aa: CASSEGRTNEKLFF
abundance: -; j_gene: TRBJ2-7; v_gene: TRBV5-6; CDR3aa: CASSPSRTGWEQYF
abundance: -; j_gene: -; v_gene: TRBV5-6; CDR3aa: CASSPGAGDTYEQYF
abundance: medium-sized; j_gene: TRBJ2-7; v_gene: TRBV28; CDR3aa: CASSLSRGEQYF
abundance: -; j_gene: TRBJ2-7; v_gene: TRBV19; CDR3aa: CASSLQGGYEQYF
abundance: -; j_gene: TRBJ1-1; v_gene: TRBV6-1; CDR3aa: CASSLTGPTEAFF
abundance: -; j_gene: TRBJ1-1; v_gene: TRBV5-1; CDR3aa: CASRLSGGPNTEAFF
abundance: once; j_gene: TRBJ2-5; v_gene: TRBV9; CDR3aa: CASSVANRGLETQYF
abundance: -; j_gene: TRBJ2-7; v_gene: TRBV4-1; CDR3aa: CASSQRPSGGGGTGEQYF
abundance: once; j_gene: TRBJ1-2; v_gene: TRBV5-4; CDR3aa: CASSFTGGYGYTF
abundance: -; j_gene: TRBJ1-1; v_gene: TRBV27; CDR3aa: CASSWRQGDEAFF
abundance: -; j_gene: TRBJ1-1; v_gene: TRBV5-1; CDR3aa: CASSPRQGQDTEAFF
abundance: -; j_gene: TRBJ1-6; v_gene: TRBV4-1; CDR3aa: CASSQETGGYSPLHF
abundance: -; j_gene: TRBJ2-1; v_gene: TRBV6-6; CDR3aa: CASSSPGQGRMNEQFF
abundance: -; j_gene: TRBJ1-2; v_gene: TRBV5-4; CDR3aa: CASSPDRGAGYTF
abundance: -; j_gene: TRBJ2-7; v_gene: TRBV7-9; CDR3aa: CASSLGRQGPSKRPYEQYF
abundance: -; j_gene: TRBJ1-5; v_gene: TRBV6-5; CDR3aa: CASSIGRTNQPQHF
abundance: -; j_gene: TRBJ1-2; v_gene: TRBV27; CDR3aa: CASGRQGTYGYTF
abundance: -; j_gene: TRBJ2-5; v_gene: TRBV6-1; CDR3aa: CASSGNRFQETQYF
abundance: -; j_gene: TRBJ2-1; v_gene: TRBV5-1; CDR3aa: CASSPAGANNEQFF
abundance: -; j_gene: TRBJ2-7; v_gene: TRBV27; CDR3aa: CASSFLDRGTYEQYF
abundance: -; j_gene: TRBJ1-4; v_gene: TRBV5-1; CDR3aa: CASSLEGTGRLRTNEKLFF
abundance: -; j_gene: TRBJ2-1; v_gene: TRBV5-1; CDR3aa: CASRFRDRGESLQFF
abundance: -; j_gene: TRBJ1-2; v_gene: TRBV6-5; CDR3aa: CASRRQGTANYGYTF
abundance: -; j_gene: TRBJ1-3; v_gene: TRBV4-1; CDR3aa: CASSQDGWDGNTIYF
abundance: -; j_gene: TRBJ1-1; v_gene: TRBV29-1; CDR3aa: CSVDGGLGNTEAFF